The clone carrying this T cell receptor (beta chain) has a single count. Other DNA sequences from this sample encode an identical CDR3 as well. The source of the sample is a study of shared clonotypes between healthy human individuals. Subsets obtained from CD4+ cells comprised CD45RA+ naive and CD45RA-negative memory cells. Data came from immunoSEQ multiplex PCR; TCRdb stores just in-frame clones and leaves some out. The table has under 2,500,000 clones, 90% to 96% seen once. In germline, CDR1 is MNHNY, CDR2 SVGAGI (reference sequence). The CDR3 is 16 amino acids. Germline trimming cut 0 bases from V and 0 bases from J; bases unmatched to any gene: 2.

The chain combines TRBV6-6 with TRBJ2-1; 7 nucleotides line up with TRBD2. The sample was naive CD4+ T cells sorted from blood. Subset defined: CD45RA+ positively selected. The TCR originated in a man between 18 and 29 years old in good health. The CDR3 coding sequence is TGTGCCAGCAGTTACTCACGCGGGAGCTCCTACAATGAGCAGTTCTTC. Residues: CASSYSRGSSYNEQFF.